This TCR beta chain emerged from a study of control samples from healthy donors and cancer patients. Some clones are missing from TCRdb's copy, which holds only in-frame ones; the method was immunoSEQ multiplex PCR. The sample includes about 120,000 clones, roughly 84% of them seen just once. The sequence was obtained from a man aged 40-50 years in good health. Sequencing input: blood.

CDR3 protein: CASRNTGELFF. The CDR3 DNA is TGTGCCAGCAGAAACACCGGGGAGCTGTTTTTT. The chain uses TRBV25-1 and TRBJ2-2, with D uncertain. The V end lost 6 bases, the J end lost 2 bases, and 1 base lay between the germline ends. CDR1 and CDR2 (germline): MGHDK, SYGVNS. The CDR3 extends over 11 amino acids. Full variable domain (outside the CDR3, taken from reference TRBV25-1 and TRBJ2-2): EADIYQTPRYLVIGTGKKITLECSQTMGHDKMYWYQQDPGMELHLIHYSYGVNSTEKGDLSSESTVSRIRTEHFPLTLESARPSHTSQYLCASRNTGELFFGEGSRLTVL.